This T cell receptor beta chain is drawn from a study of shared clonotypes between healthy human individuals. Profiling relied on immunoSEQ multiplex PCR, and the TCRdb table lists in-frame clones only, not all of them. The sample holds hundreds of thousands of clones, about 79% seen once. This clone was seen only a few times. The V end was cut by 7 bases, the J end by 7 bases, with 20 bases between. CDR1 and CDR2 (germline): LNHDA, SQIVND (reference sequence). The CDR3 length is 15 residues. The sequence was obtained from a woman in her thirties or forties in good health. Some clones in this sample may be carry-over from other donors' samples. Sequencing used PBMCs. The gene calls are TRBV19 and TRBJ2-4; possible D gene TRBD1, 5 bases. In DNA, the CDR3 is TGTGCCAGTAACAATGGGTGGCAGGGAACCAACATTCAGTACTTC. It specifies CASNNGWQGTNIQYF.